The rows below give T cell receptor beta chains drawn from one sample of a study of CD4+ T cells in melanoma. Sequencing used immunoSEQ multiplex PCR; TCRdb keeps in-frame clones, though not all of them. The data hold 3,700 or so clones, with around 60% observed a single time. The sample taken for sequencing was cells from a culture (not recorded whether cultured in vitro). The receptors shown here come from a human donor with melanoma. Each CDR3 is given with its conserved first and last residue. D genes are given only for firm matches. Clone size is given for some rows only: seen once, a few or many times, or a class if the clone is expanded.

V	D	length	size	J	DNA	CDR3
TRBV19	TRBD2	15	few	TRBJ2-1	TGTGCCAGTAGTGTAACTAGCGGAGACTACAATGAGCAGTTCTTC	CASSVTSGDYNEQFF
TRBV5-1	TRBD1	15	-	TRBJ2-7	TGCGCCAGCAGCGACCCCGGGACAGGAGTCTTCAAGCAGTACTTC	CASSDPGTGVFKQYF
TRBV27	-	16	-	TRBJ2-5	TGTGCCAGCAGTTTATCGTTCCGGGGCGACCAAGAGACCCAGTACTTC	CASSLSFRGDQETQYF
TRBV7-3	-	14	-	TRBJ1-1	TGTGCCAGCAGCTTAGGGTTGGCGGGAACTGAAGCTTTCTTT	CASSLGLAGTEAFF
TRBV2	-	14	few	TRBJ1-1	TGTGCCAGCAGTGTAAGGCAGGTCGGGACTGAAGCTTTCTTT	CASSVRQVGTEAFF
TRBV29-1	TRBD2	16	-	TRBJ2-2	TGCAGCGTTGAATTTCTTAGCGGGGGGGCATCCGGGGAGCTGTTTTTT	CSVEFLSGGASGELFF
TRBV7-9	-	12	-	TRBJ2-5	TGTGCCAGCAGCTCCGGTTTGGAGACCCAGTACTTC	CASSSGLETQYF
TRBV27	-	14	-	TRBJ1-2	TGTGCCAGCAGTTTATCGCCGGGGTCGGATGGCTACACCTTC	CASSLSPGSDGYTF
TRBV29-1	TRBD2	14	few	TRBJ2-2	TGCAGCGTTGATCAGCGGGGGAACACCGGGGAGCTGTTTTTT	CSVDQRGNTGELFF
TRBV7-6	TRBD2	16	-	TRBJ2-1	TGTGCCAGCAGCCCAAGCGGGGGGGCCAGTTACAATGAGCAGTTCTTC	CASSPSGGASYNEQFF
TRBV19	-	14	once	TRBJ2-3	TGTGCCAGTAGTATGGGGGATAGCACAGATACGCAGTATTTT	CASSMGDSTDTQYF
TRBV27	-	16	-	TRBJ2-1	TGTGCCAGCTACGAATTTGGGACCACCATCTGGAGTGAGCAGTTCTTC	CASYEFGTTIWSEQFF
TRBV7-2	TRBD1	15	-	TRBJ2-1	TGTGCCAGCAGCCGTGGACAGGGACAGTACAATGAGCAGTTCTTC	CASSRGQGQYNEQFF
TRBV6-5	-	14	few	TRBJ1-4	TGTGCCAGCAGTTATCAGGGGACTAATGAAAAACTGTTTTTT	CASSYQGTNEKLFF
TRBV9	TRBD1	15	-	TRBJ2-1	TGTGCCAGCAGCCTTTGGGACAGTCCCTACAATGAGCAGTTCTTC	CASSLWDSPYNEQFF
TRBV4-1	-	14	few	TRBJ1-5	TGCGCCAGCAGCCAACAGGGCACCAATCAGCCCCAGCATTTT	CASSQQGTNQPQHF
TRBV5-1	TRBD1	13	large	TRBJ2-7	TGCGCCAGCAGGTACCGGGACAGCTACGAGCAGTACTTC	CASRYRDSYEQYF
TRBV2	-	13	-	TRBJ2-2	TGTGCCAGCAGTGAATCGAACACCGGGGAGCTGTTTTTT	CASSESNTGELFF
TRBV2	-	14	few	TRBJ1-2	TGTGCCAGCAGTGAGGACCTAAGAGGGGGTGGCTACACCTTC	CASSEDLRGGGYTF
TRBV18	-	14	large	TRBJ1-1	TGTGCCAGCTCACCAAGTGGGGTTGACACTGAAGCTTTCTTT	CASSPSGVDTEAFF
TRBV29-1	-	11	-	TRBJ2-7	TGCAGCGTGCGCCGTGAGACCGAGCAGTACTTC	CSVRRETEQYF
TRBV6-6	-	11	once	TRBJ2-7	TGTGCCAGCAGTTACTCGAACGAGCAGTACTTC	CASSYSNEQYF
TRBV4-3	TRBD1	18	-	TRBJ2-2	TGCGCCAGCAGCCAACATCTACCGGGACAGGGGACCTTCGGGGAGCTGTTTTTT	CASSQHLPGQGTFGELFF
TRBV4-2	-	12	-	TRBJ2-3	TGTGCCAGCAGCTTACACGGAGATACGCAGTATTTT	CASSLHGDTQYF
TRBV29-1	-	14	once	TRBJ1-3	TGCAGCGTGGCGGGGGGTGACTCTGGAAACACCATATATTTT	CSVAGGDSGNTIYF
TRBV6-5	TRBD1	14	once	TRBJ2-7	TGTGCCAGCAGCCCCGGACAGGGTTCCTACGAGCAGTACTTC	CASSPGQGSYEQYF
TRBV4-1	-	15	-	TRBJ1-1	TGTGCCAGCAGCCAGAGACTACAGAGGAACACTGAAGCTTTCTTT	CASSQRLQRNTEAFF
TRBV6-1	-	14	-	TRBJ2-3	TGTGCCAGCACCGACCTAGCGCCGCCAGATACGCAGTATTTT	CASTDLAPPDTQYF